The clone carrying this T cell receptor beta chain was found a few times. As every portion of the isolated RNA was reverse transcribed, the sequencing read expressed TCRB transcripts. This table comes from immunoSEQ multiplex PCR, and its TCRdb copy is limited to in-frame clones, with some not included. In the table there are under 90,000 clones, around a third of which are singletons. This sample is drawn from a study of beta chain features in type 1 diabetes. V shed 6 bases and J 8 bases; nucleotides not matched to a gene: 7. CDR1 and CDR2 (germline): SGHVS, FNYEAQ. The CDR3 has 14 residues. The chain links TRBV7-6 to TRBJ1-4; 9 nucleotides agree with TRBD1. Material for sequencing was stem cell memory CD4+ T cells from blood. The TCR sequence derives from a woman aged 18-30 years in good health. This chain's CDR3 is CASSAGTGKEKLFF. DNA of the CDR3: TGTGCCAGCAGTGCCGGGACAGGGAAGGAAAAACTGTTTTTT.